This T cell receptor beta chain was found in a study of blood T cells in healthy people across ages. At the level of the study: T cells yielded about one barcoded beta molecule per two cells through template switching.

Overall study results and limits: Naive CD4+ cell counts and diversity both ran higher in long-lived than in aged donors.

This CDR3 has 19 residues. Germline values: CDR1 MNHEY, CDR2 SVGEGT. Between the trimmed V and J ends, which lost 0 bases and 0 bases, there was a span of 21 bases. Then a second PCR, running roughly 7 to 11 cycles, was carried out with a sample-barcoded 5' primer and a J-beta primer mix. Every cDNA was tagged by a template-switch adaptor with 12 random nucleotides. Every sample produced at least 2.5 million CDR3-containing paired-end reads. MiXCR, run by TCRdb on the 5' RACE reads, gives a single entry per CDR3 protein. The profile shows about 680,000 distinct CDR3 sequences, about half of them singletons. This clonotype was detected a few times. Its cognate antigen is unknown.

The receptor comes from a woman in her sixties in good health. Sequencing was carried out using blood. The rearrangement uses TRBV6-2 or TRBV6-3 and TRBJ2-7; TRBD1 or TRBD2 may be the D gene (6 bases each). In DNA form, the CDR3 reads TGTGCCAGCAGTTACTCTGGGGGCGTGCGAGCGGGTTACTCCTACGAGCAGTACTTC. It translates to CASSYSGGVRAGYSYEQYF.